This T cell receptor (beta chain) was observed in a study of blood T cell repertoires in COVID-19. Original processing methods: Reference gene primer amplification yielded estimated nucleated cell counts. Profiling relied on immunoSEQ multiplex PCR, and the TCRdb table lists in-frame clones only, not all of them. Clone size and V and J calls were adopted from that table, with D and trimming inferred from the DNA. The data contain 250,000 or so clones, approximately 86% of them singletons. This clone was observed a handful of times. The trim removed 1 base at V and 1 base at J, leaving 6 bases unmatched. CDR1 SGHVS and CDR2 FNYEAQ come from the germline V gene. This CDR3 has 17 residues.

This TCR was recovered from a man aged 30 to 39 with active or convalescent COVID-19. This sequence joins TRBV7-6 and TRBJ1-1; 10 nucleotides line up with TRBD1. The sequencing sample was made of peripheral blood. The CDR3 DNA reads TGTGCCAGCAGCTTAGGATGGACAGGGGGAACGAACACTGAAGCTTTCTTT. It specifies CASSLGWTGGTNTEAFF.